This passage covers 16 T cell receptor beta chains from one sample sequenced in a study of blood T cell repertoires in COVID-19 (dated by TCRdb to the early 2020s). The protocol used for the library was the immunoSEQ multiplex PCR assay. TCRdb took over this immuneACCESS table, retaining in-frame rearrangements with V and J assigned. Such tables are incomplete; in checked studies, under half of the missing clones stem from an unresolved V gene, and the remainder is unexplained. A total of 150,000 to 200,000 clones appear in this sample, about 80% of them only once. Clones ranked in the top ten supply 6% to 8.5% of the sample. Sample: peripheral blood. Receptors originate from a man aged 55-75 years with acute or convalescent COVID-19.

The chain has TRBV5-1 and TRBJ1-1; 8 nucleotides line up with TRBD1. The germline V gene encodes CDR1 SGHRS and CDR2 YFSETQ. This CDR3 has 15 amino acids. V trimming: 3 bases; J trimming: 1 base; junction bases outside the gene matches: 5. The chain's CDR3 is CASSWGDRPNTEAFF. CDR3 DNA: TGCGCCAGCAGCTGGGGGGACAGGCCGAACACTGAAGCTTTCTTT.

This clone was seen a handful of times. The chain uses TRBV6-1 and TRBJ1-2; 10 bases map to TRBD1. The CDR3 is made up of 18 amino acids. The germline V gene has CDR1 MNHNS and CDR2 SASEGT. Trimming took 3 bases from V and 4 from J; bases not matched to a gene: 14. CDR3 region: CASSDQGQGPPWTYGYTF. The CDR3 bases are TGTGCCAGCAGTGACCAGGGACAGGGGCCCCCTTGGACCTATGGCTACACCTTC.

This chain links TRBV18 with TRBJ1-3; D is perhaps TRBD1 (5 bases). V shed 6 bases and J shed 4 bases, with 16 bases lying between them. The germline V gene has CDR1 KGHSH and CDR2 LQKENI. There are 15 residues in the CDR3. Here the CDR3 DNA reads TGTGCCAGCTCTCCCTCTGGGGGAGGAGGAAACACCATATATTTT. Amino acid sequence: CASSPSGGGGNTIYF.

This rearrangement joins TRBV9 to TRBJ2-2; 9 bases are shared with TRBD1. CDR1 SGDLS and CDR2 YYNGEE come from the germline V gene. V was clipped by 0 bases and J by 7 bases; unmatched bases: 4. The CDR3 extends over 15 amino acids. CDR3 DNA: TGTGCCAGCAGCGTAGGGGGACAGGGCAACGGGGAGCTGTTTTTT. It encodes CASSVGGQGNGELFF.

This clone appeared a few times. DNA for the CDR3: TGTGCCAGCAGTGAAGTGGGACAGGAACGTTCACCCCTCCACTTT. Amino acid sequence: CASSEVGQERSPLHF. V gene TRBV6-1 combines with J gene TRBJ1-6, with 8 bases lining up with TRBD1. The CDR3 extends over 15 amino acids. Germline values: CDR1 MNHNS, CDR2 SASEGT. V gave up 1 base and J gave up 9 bases; unmatched junction bases: 5.

In DNA, the CDR3 is TGCGCCAGCAGCAGTAGGGGGTGGTCGACTAATGAAAAACTGTTTTTT. It codes for CASSSRGWSTNEKLFF. This chain links TRBV5-1 with TRBJ1-4; the D gene is possibly TRBD1 (6 bases). Germline values: CDR1 SGHRS, CDR2 YFSETQ. V lost 4 bases and J 2 bases, leaving 15 bases between the germline ends. The CDR3 runs to 16 residues.

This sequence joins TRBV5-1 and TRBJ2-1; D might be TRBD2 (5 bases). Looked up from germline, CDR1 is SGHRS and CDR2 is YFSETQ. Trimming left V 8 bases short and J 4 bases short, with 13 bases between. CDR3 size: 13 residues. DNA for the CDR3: TGCGCCAGTGGACTTGGAACATACAATGAGCAGTTCTTC. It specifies CASGLGTYNEQFF.

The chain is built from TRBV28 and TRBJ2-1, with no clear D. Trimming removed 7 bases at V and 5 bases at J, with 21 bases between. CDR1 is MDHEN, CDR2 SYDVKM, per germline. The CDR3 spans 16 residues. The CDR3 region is CASTDLRLSTDNEQFF. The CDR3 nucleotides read TGTGCCAGCACCGACCTCAGGTTAAGTACGGACAATGAGCAGTTCTTC.

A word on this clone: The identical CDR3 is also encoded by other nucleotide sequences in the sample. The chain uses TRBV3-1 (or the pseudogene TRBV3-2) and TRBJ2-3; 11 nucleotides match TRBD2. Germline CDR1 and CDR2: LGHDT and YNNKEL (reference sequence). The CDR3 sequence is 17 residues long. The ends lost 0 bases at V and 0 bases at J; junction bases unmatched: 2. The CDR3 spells CASSQDLAGGSTDTQYF. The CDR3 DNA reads TGTGCCAGCAGCCAAGATCTAGCGGGAGGCAGCACAGATACGCAGTATTTT.

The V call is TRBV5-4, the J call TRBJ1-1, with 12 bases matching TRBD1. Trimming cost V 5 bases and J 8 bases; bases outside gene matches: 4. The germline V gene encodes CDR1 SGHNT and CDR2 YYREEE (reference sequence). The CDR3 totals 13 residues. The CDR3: CASRSGTGGEAFF. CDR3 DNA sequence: TGTGCCAGCAGGTCCGGGACAGGGGGCGAAGCTTTCTTT.

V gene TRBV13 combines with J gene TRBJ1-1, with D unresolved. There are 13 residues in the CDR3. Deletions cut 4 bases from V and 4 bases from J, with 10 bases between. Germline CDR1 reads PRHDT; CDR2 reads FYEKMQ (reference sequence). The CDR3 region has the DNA TGTGCCAGCAGCTCCCTACCGGGCACTGAAGCTTTCTTT. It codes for CASSSLPGTEAFF.

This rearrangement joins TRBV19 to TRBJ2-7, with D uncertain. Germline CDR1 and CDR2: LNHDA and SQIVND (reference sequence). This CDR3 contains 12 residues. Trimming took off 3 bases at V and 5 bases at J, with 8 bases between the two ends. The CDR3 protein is CASSIGSHEQYF. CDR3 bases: TGTGCCAGTAGTATCGGTTCTCACGAGCAGTACTTC.

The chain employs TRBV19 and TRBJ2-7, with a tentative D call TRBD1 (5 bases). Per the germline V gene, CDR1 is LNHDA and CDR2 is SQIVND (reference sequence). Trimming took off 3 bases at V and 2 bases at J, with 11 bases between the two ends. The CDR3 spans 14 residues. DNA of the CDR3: TGTGCCAGTAGTATGTTTCCGACAGCCTACGAGCAGTACTTC. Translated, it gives CASSMFPTAYEQYF.

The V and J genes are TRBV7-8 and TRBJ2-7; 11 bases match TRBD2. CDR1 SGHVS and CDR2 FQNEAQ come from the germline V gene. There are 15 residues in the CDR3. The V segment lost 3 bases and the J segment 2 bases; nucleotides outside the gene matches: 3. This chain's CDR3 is CASSLGLAETYEQYF. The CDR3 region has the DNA TGTGCCAGCAGCTTGGGACTAGCGGAAACCTACGAGCAGTACTTC.

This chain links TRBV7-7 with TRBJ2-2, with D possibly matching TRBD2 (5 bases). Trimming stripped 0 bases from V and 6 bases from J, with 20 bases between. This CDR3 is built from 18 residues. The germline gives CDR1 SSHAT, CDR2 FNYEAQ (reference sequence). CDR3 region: CASSLAWTGNERSGELFF. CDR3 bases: TGTGCCAGCAGCTTAGCTTGGACGGGAAATGAAAGGTCCGGGGAGCTGTTTTTT.

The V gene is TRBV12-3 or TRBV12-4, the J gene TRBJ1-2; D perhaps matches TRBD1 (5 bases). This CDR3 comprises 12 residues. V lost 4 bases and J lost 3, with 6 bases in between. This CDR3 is CASSSGYYGYTF. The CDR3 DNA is TGTGCCAGCAGTTCAGGGTACTATGGCTACACCTTC.